This T cell receptor (beta chain) was obtained from a study of CD8 T cells in ankylosing spondylitis. Findings and caveats of the study: It was reported that disease-linked clones were significantly enriched in matched ankylosing spondylitis synovial fluid. Seemingly characteristic of ankylosing spondylitis blood was a TCR beta motif consisting of about 8 highly homologous variants.

This clonotype was observed a handful of times. What it recognizes is unknown. TCRdb re-derived calls from the 5' RACE reads in MiXCR, one entry per CDR3 protein. The sample consists of approximately 440,000 distinct CDR3 sequences, 17% of them appearing once. The germline V gene encodes CDR1 SGHTA and CDR2 FQGNSA. The trim removed 5 bases at V and 6 bases at J, leaving 7 bases unmatched. This CDR3 is 14 amino acids long. The genes are TRBV7-2 and TRBJ2-5; 9 bases agree with TRBD2. This clonotype was obtained from a male donor with ankylosing spondylitis. The sequenced sample was blood, either unsorted or a sorted T cell fraction (not recorded which). The CDR3: CASSLSGRGKTQYF. The CDR3 DNA reads as TGTGCCAGCAGCCTTAGCGGGAGAGGGAAGACCCAGTACTTC. Full variable domain (remainder filled in from reference TRBV7-2 and TRBJ2-5): GAGVSQSPSNKVTEKGKDVELRCDPISGHTALYWYRQSLGQGLEFLIYFQGNSAPDKSGLPSDRFSAERTGGSVSTLTIQRTQQEDSAVYLCASSLSGRGKTQYFGPGTRLLVL.